This TCR beta chain comes out of a study of cytomegalovirus exposure and HLA in healthy donors. CDR1 is SGHTA and CDR2 is FQGTGA in the germline V gene. There are 17 residues in the CDR3. Trimming stripped 1 base from V and 1 base from J, with 11 bases between. Primers for the PCR totalled 60 Vbeta and 13 Jbeta. Clones were read by immunoSEQ multiplex PCR, and TCRdb kept only the in-frame ones, dropping some. The sample records 200,000 to 250,000 clones, around 80% being singletons. The rearrangement links TRBV7-3 to TRBJ2-6; no clear D. This TCR came from a woman in her forties in good health and CMV-seronegative. Sequenced sample: PBMCs. CDR3 region: CASSLNPLGSGANVLTF. CDR3 bases: TGTGCCAGCAGCTTAAATCCCCTCGGGTCTGGGGCCAACGTCCTGACTTTC.